The clone carrying this T cell receptor (beta chain) was seen more than once but under ten times. The target antigen is unknown. Caucasian adults residing in Nashville, Tennessee made up all the donors. This sample is part of a study of shared clonotypes between healthy human individuals. Whole-study findings and limits: Larger richness was generally estimated for naive than memory subsets. The represented genetic and exposure-history diversity was limited by the small number of donors.

Authors' data handling: Filtering was not the same, since immunoSEQ gave junction-only sequences without quality scores. Assay: immunoSEQ multiplex PCR; the TCRdb copy retains only in-frame clones and omits some. That table supplies the V and J calls and clone size; D and trimming were determined from the DNA. The table records over 300,000 clones, 80% to 90% of them present only once. CDR1 is SGHDT and CDR2 is YYEEEE in the germline V gene. J was trimmed by 5 bases and V by 5 bases; bases with no gene match: 12. The CDR3 loop spans 15 amino acids. Sequenced material: memory CD8+ T cells sorted from blood. Subset given: CD45RO+ cells pooled with CCR7-negative TemRA cells. The chain recombines TRBV5-6 with TRBJ2-5; 7 bases are shared with TRBD1. The TCR originated in a man aged 18 to 35 in good health. The CDR3 region has the DNA TGTGCCAGCAGGACAGTACAGGGGATGGGGGAGACCCAGTACTTC. Protein product: CASRTVQGMGETQYF.